This section outlines one TCR beta chain sequence together with its context. This clonotype was seen repeatedly, ten times or more. What this receptor recognizes is not known. Base qualities are not recorded, but no much larger clone differs from it by a single base. The sample originates from a study of breast tumors, draining lymph nodes, adjacent tissues (dated by TCRdb to 2016 to 2018). With regard to the full study: Breast cancer patients provided tumor, adjacent nontumor tissue and axillary lymph nodes, and the study compared the TCR beta repertoires across these three sources. The study was designed to assess the relationships and possible T-cell exchange between tumor, surrounding tissue and draining lymph node repertoires in human breast cancer. On the study overall, not on this receptor specifically: Tumor and nontumor tissue repertoires were significantly more similar in luminal-like than in basal-like breast cancer. The data were judged consistent with most tumor T cells deriving from the lymph node and then expanding within tumor tissue. The study presented the conclusion that tumor T cells originate in lymph nodes as consistent with a hypothesis, not as something directly demonstrated. Tumor T-cell repertoires showed less diversity than lymph node repertoires and more diversity than nontumor tissue repertoires, and tumor T-cell repertoires showed preferential V and J gene usage.

For CDR1 and CDR2, the germline V gene (reference sequence) lists DFQATT and SNEGSKA. V loses 0 bases, J loses 5 bases, and the germline ends lie 10 bases apart. From the cysteine up to the phenylalanine, the CDR3 has a length of 13 residues. Solely the CDR3 DNA is kept, with 39 bases framed from the first base. This sample was sequenced with an Illumina HiSeq 2000. Multiplex PCR amplification was used to generate the TCR beta chain libraries. The amplified TCR beta chain products were analyzed by high-throughput sequencing. The raw public data were reprocessed by TCRdb itself: fastp quality trimming at Q25, MiXCR clonotype calling, in-frame beta chains only. For every CDR3 protein sequence, its rows merge into one entry that carries the most common genes and DNA. The sample table contains over 130,000 distinct CDR3 sequences; only one count was recorded for less than 35% of them. The ten largest make up about 2.5% of the sample.

Lymph node samples came from the axillary draining lymph nodes of breast cancer patients. The specimen sequenced was axillary lymph node tissue. This sequence originates from a female donor with breast cancer. Some clones in this sample may be carry-over from other donors' samples. Recombination linked TRBV20-1 to TRBJ1-2, and the D gene may be TRBD1, 6 bases matching. DNA sequence: TGCAGTGCTAGAGAAAAGGGGGATTATGGCTACACCTTC. This yields the protein CSAREKGDYGYTF.